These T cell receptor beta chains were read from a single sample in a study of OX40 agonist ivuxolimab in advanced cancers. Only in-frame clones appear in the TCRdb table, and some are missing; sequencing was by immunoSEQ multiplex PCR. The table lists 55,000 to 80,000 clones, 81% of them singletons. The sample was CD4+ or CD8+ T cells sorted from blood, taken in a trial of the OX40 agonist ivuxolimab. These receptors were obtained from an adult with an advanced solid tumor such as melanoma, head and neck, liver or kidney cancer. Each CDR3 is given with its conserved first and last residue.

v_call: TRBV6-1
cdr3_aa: CASRSRDRGQAGYTF

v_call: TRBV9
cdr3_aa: CASGRDQPQHF

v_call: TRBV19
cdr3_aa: CASSRLQLGSANSPLHF

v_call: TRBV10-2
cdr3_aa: CASGGGYSYEQYF

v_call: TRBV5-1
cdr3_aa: CASSSGTVNTGELFF

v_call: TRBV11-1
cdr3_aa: CASTGAPSSYEQYF

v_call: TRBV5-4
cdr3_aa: CASSLGQEVEKLFF

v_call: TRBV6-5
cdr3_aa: CASSPRPRNTEAFF

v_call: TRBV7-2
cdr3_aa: CASSLEGGWETQYF

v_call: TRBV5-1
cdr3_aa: CASSLEAGLNTEAFF

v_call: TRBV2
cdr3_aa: CASRSQGLTLHF

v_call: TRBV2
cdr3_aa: CASRPIRDRETDTQYF

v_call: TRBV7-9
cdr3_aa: CASSLNLAGAYNEQFF

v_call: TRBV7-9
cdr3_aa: CASSLEGTVNTEAFF

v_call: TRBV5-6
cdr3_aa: CASSPQGAGNYGYTF

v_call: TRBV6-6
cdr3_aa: CASSYSGKNTGELFF